This TCR beta chain was captured in a study of blood T cells in healthy people across ages. The authors ran a second PCR of roughly 6 to 12 cycles using a sample-barcoded 5' primer and a J-beta primer mix. TCRdb fed the 5' RACE reads into MiXCR, producing one record per CDR3 protein. The sample yields roughly 2 million distinct CDR3 sequences, approximately 50% seen once. V lost 2 bases and J 4 bases, leaving 20 bases between the germline ends. CDR1 and CDR2 from the germline V gene are SGHTA and FQGNSA. The CDR3 extends over 18 amino acids. Sequencing used blood. This rearrangement joins TRBV7-2 to TRBJ1-4; D not certain. This TCR derives from a woman aged 40-49 years in good health. CDR3 residues: CASSLRYRTPRNNEKLFF. The DNA of the CDR3 is TGTGCCAGCAGCTTAAGATACCGAACACCCAGAAATAATGAAAAACTGTTTTTT.